The following is a T cell receptor beta chain sequence with its context. This sample is drawn from a study of T cells in Graves' hyperthyroidism and ophthalmopathy. This CDR3 is 10 amino acids long. From germline, CDR1 is LNHDA and CDR2 SQIVND (reference sequence). V lost 8 bases to trimming and J lost 8 bases, with 9 bases between them. Researchers amplified the TCR beta CDR3 regions from RNA transcripts. HTBI primers were the set used in a first-round RT-PCR of the TCR CDR3. TCRdb reprocessed the multiplex PCR reads via MiXCR and lists one record per CDR3 protein. The sample holds approximately 32,000 distinct CDR3 sequences, roughly 49% seen once. On the basis of clinical symptoms, serum thyroxine and TRAb, thyroid ultrasound and orbital computed tomography, diagnoses were made. The sample of blood was obtained at first hyperthyroidism diagnosis (before any ophthalmopathy symptoms).

Sequenced material: blood. The chain employs TRBV19 and TRBJ1-2; TRBD1 is a possible D gene (5 bases). This receptor was identified in a woman aged 45-65 years with Graves' hyperthyroidism that later progressed to Graves' ophthalmopathy. The CDR3 protein is CASWGDGYTF. CDR3 coding DNA: TGTGCCAGTTGGGGGGACGGCTACACCTTC.